The subject of this entry is one T cell receptor beta chain. What antigen it recognizes has not been identified. No clone much larger than this one lies a single base away; base qualities are absent. The record originates from a study of blood T cell repertoires in COVID-19 (dated by TCRdb to 2018 to 2021). Regarding the complete study: Samples covering the acute and convalescent phases of COVID-19 were provided by collaborators in the United States, Italy and Spain. The prospective study material was composed of cDNA or gDNA derived from T cells, B-cell-depleted T cells, or PBMCs. The dataset comprised deeply sampled blood TCRbeta repertoires from subjects exposed to, actively infected with, or recovered from COVID-19. The repertoires were released in a freely available public database meant as a resource for research on the immune response to SARS-CoV-2. The samples were drawn from the first 160 participants of the ongoing ImmuneRACE study and from over a thousand subjects provided by 6 global collaborators. A de-identified subject ID, COVID-19 status, age in years and sex were almost always included in the sample metadata. Where HLA class I and class II types were available, the types were taken from metadata supplied by the sample provider, not from assay-based typing.

The immunoSEQ Assay, a bias-controlled multiplex PCR, was used to amplify TCRbeta CDR3 regions from genomic DNA. In the original analysis: The number of nucleated cells in each sample was estimated by amplification of reference gene primers within the assay. To quantify the absolute abundance of each unique TCRbeta CDR3 rearrangement, sequence reads were collapsed and filtered. For each sample, productive Simpson clonality was calculated by taking the square root of Simpson's diversity index across productive rearrangements. Entries here come from immuneACCESS through TCRdb and include only in-frame sequences with V and J called. Some clones fail to appear in such tables; in the studies checked, an unresolved V gene covers under half of the shortfall, and the cause of the remainder is unknown. V and J calls and clone size follow that table, whereas D and trimming were derived from the DNA. A total of approximately 66,000 clones appear in this sample, just under 90% of them only once. The ten largest clones add up to around 8.3% of the sample.

Looking up the germline V gene yields CDR1 ENHRY and CDR2 SYGVKD. The CDR3, cysteine through phenylalanine, is 13 amino acids long. Only the CDR3 portion is preserved as DNA: 39 bases, with reading frame beginning at the first base. Trimming takes 8 bases off V and 6 bases off J; junction bases not matched to a gene: 4. Study-level results and caveats: Clinical and demographic metadata were provided uncurated, with the amount varying by source and participant.

Each collaborating institution followed its own protocols to collect whole blood in K2EDTA tubes. For TCRbeta analysis, collaborator samples were shipped as frozen whole blood, as isolated PBMCs, or as DNA extracted from either sample type. The V and J genes are TRBV10-3 and TRBJ2-1; 10 central nucleotides agree with TRBD2. Sequences were obtained from peripheral blood. The sequence was collected from a human donor with active COVID-19. The donor label of this sample is uncertain. CDR3 sequence: CAIGSGRANEQFF. The nucleotide sequence is given as TGTGCCATCGGGAGCGGGAGGGCCAATGAGCAGTTCTTC.